Shown below are 27 T cell receptor beta chains from a single sample sequenced in a study of PD-1 blockade in classical Hodgkin lymphoma. Time point noted: cycle 4 day 1 (C4D1), after more than 5 weeks of nivolumab. There was relapse after autologous stem cell transplantation in every patient, and there was variation in brentuximab vedotin exposure. PBMCs were thawed, and CD8+ T cells were then isolated from them by magnetic negative selection. Only in-frame clones appear in the TCRdb table, and some are missing; sequencing was by immunoSEQ multiplex PCR. The repertoire holds just under 20,000 clones, with about 87% as singletons. The sample consisted of CD8+ T cells from blood, taken before the fourth cycle of nivolumab. Source of these receptors: a human donor with classical Hodgkin lymphoma.

The chain is built from TRBV28 and TRBJ2-1; 8 nucleotides line up with TRBD2. CDR1 is MDHEN and CDR2 is SYDVKM in the germline V gene. The CDR3 sequence is 15 residues long. Losses at the gene ends were 5 bases for V and 10 bases for J; bases not matched to a gene: 13. CDR3 amino acids: CASSPLAGRGMEQFF. The CDR3 DNA reads TGTGCCAGCAGTCCATTAGCGGGAAGGGGAATGGAGCAGTTCTTC.

The genes are TRBV12-5 and TRBJ2-7; D gene unclear. CDR1 LGHNT and CDR2 FRNRAP come from the germline V gene. Trimming stripped 5 bases from V and 2 bases from J, with 13 bases between. The CDR3 sequence is 14 residues long. The CDR3 reads CASGPRAGAYEQYF. The CDR3 bases are TGTGCTAGTGGTCCACGGGCCGGCGCCTACGAGCAGTACTTC.

The V gene is TRBV11-2, the J gene TRBJ2-7; tentative D call: TRBD2 (5 bases). V lost 2 bases and J 1 base, leaving 15 bases between the germline ends. The V gene's germline CDR1 is SGHAT and CDR2 FQNNGV. This CDR3 is built from 16 residues. The CDR3 region has the DNA TGTGCCAGCAGCTTATGGACGGAGGATCATTCCTACGAGCAGTACTTC. Protein product: CASSLWTEDHSYEQYF.

The chain recombines TRBV27 with TRBJ2-3; 9 positions agree with TRBD2. The CDR3 is 12 residues long. J gave up 9 bases and V 6 bases, and 4 bases lay outside the gene matches. Germline V CDR1 and CDR2: MNHEY, SMNVEV (reference sequence). The CDR3 DNA reads as TGTGCCAGCAGAAAGGGACTAGCAACGCAGTATTTT. Amino acids: CASRKGLATQYF.

The rearrangement uses TRBV15 and TRBJ1-4; no clear D. The CDR3 contains 12 residues. From germline, CDR1 is LNHNV and CDR2 YYDKDF (reference sequence). Trimming pared 2 bases from V and 6 bases from J, leaving 4 bases between. CDR3 in DNA: TGTGCCACCAGCAGACTTTATGAAAAACTGTTTTTT. It codes for CATSRLYEKLFF.

This chain joins TRBV7-2 and TRBJ2-5; D not certain. CDR1 SGHTA and CDR2 FQGNSA come from the germline V gene. The CDR3 is 13 amino acids. V was shortened by 2 bases and J by 5 bases, with 9 bases between the two germline ends. CDR3 region: CASSLRVRETQYF. CDR3 sequence (DNA): TGTGCCAGCAGCTTAAGGGTGCGGGAGACCCAGTACTTC.

The chain is built from TRBV28 and TRBJ1-1; D is unresolved. CDR1 MDHEN and CDR2 SYDVKM come from the germline V gene. The CDR3 covers 13 residues. Trimming stripped 1 base from V and 1 base from J, with 4 bases between. The CDR3 loop reads CASSLSQNTEAFF. The DNA for the CDR3 is TGTGCCAGCAGTTTATCTCAGAACACTGAAGCTTTCTTT. The whole variable domain, filled in from reference TRBV28 and TRBJ1-1, reads DVKVTQSSRYLVKRTGEKVFLECVQDMDHENMFWYRQDPGLGLRLIYFSYDVKMKEKGDIPEGYSVSREKKERFSLILESASTNQTSMYLCASSLSQNTEAFFGQGTRLTVV.

This chain links TRBV2 with TRBJ1-1; D gene ambiguous. V lost 10 bases to trimming and J lost 5 bases, with 17 bases between them. This CDR3 comprises 13 residues. The V gene's germline CDR1 is SNHLY and CDR2 FYNNEI. DNA of the CDR3: TGTGCCACTTACCAGGTCCAGGAGACTGAAGCTTTCTTT. Protein sequence: CATYQVQETEAFF.

The V call is TRBV4-1, the J call TRBJ2-2; weak D call: TRBD2 (5 bases). V was shortened by 4 bases and J by 0 bases, with 12 bases between the two germline ends. This CDR3 region has 16 residues. Per germline, CDR1 MGHRA and CDR2 YSYEKL. CDR3 sequence: CASSPIGNANTGELFF. CDR3 DNA sequence: TGCGCCAGCAGCCCCATCGGGAACGCGAACACCGGGGAGCTGTTTTTT.

This chain uses TRBV11-2 with TRBJ2-5; TRBD2 aligns across 8 bases. CDR1 and CDR2 (germline): SGHAT, FQNNGV. The V gene end was trimmed by 5 bases and the J gene end by 1 base; junction bases not matched to a gene: 6. The CDR3 contains 15 residues. The CDR3 DNA follows: TGTGCCAGCAGCCCCGGGGGGGACATCCAAGAGACCCAGTACTTC. Protein sequence: CASSPGGDIQETQYF.

This sequence joins TRBV21-1 and TRBJ2-7; the table's D call of TRBD1 was not tested on the DNA. TRBV21-1 is a documented pseudogene. The CDR3 contains 14 residues. The CDR3 DNA reads TGTGCCAGCACCCCCGGGACAGCGCACTACGAGCAGTACTTC. Translation gives CASTPGTAHYEQYF.

The V call is TRBV5-6, the J call TRBJ1-1; tentatively, D is TRBD1 (6 bases). Germline values: CDR1 SGHDT, CDR2 YYEEEE. This CDR3 is 16 amino acids long. V was shortened by 0 bases and J by 0 bases, with 12 bases between the two germline ends. The DNA for the CDR3 is TGTGCCAGCAGCTTGGGGCCACAGGGAATGAACACTGAAGCTTTCTTT. It is translated as CASSLGPQGMNTEAFF.

The V call is TRBV27, the J call TRBJ2-5; the match to TRBD1 covers 7 bases. Germline assignment: CDR1 MNHEY and CDR2 SMNVEV (reference sequence). V was clipped by 6 bases and J by 2 bases; unmatched bases: 9. The length of the CDR3 is 15 residues. The CDR3 DNA reads TGTGCCAGCAGCCAACGGGACAGAAAACAAGAGACCCAGTACTTC. This sequence encodes CASSQRDRKQETQYF.

The rearrangement links TRBV29-1 to TRBJ2-1; a weak D match, TRBD2 (6 bases). Trimming left V 6 bases short and J 5 bases short, with 26 bases between. CDR3 length: 17 amino acids. CDR1 SQVTM and CDR2 ANQGSEA come from the germline V gene. The CDR3 loop reads CSVPAGVLTGVNNEQFF. The CDR3, as DNA: TGCAGCGTCCCCGCAGGAGTCTTGACGGGAGTGAACAATGAGCAGTTCTTC.

The chain has TRBV7-9 and TRBJ2-7; 7 positions match TRBD1. The CDR3 length is 14 residues. Per the germline V gene, CDR1 is SEHNR and CDR2 is FQNEAQ (reference sequence). J was trimmed by 0 bases and V by 5 bases; bases with no gene match: 4. CDR3 protein: CASSGGQSSYEQYF. The CDR3 region has the DNA TGTGCCAGCAGCGGGGGACAGTCCTCCTACGAGCAGTACTTC. The whole variable domain, remainder taken from reference TRBV7-9 and TRBJ2-7, is DTGVSQNPRHKITKRGQNVTFRCDPISEHNRLYWYRQTLGQGPEFLTYFQNEAQLEKSRLLSDRFSAERPKGSFSTLEIQRTEQGDSAMYLCASSGGQSSYEQYFGPGTRLTVT.

This clone was observed a single time. The chain links TRBV7-6 to TRBJ2-7, with 7 bases fitting TRBD2. With V trimmed by 3 bases and J by 6 bases, 20 bases remained unmatched. This CDR3 is built from 18 residues. CDR1 is SGHVS, CDR2 FNYEAQ, per germline. CDR3 residues: CASSFLASGSPDEGEQYF. DNA for the CDR3: TGTGCCAGCAGCTTTTTGGCTAGCGGAAGCCCTGACGAGGGCGAGCAGTACTTC.

This clone was detected once. This sequence joins TRBV5-1 and TRBJ2-1, with 12 bases matching TRBD2. Germline assignment: CDR1 SGHRS and CDR2 YFSETQ. With 3 bases clipped from V and 8 bases from J, the junction kept 15 bases outside the gene matches. CDR3 length equals 18 residues. The DNA of the CDR3 is TGCGCCAGCAGCTCCAGACTAGCGGGAGCCCCGGCAGACCATGAGCAGTTCTTC. As protein: CASSSRLAGAPADHEQFF.

In DNA, the CDR3 is TGTGCCAGCTCGCTAAATCCACTAGAAGAGGTCACCGGGGAGCTGTTTTTT. Amino acid sequence: CASSLNPLEEVTGELFF. The rearrangement joins TRBV18 to TRBJ2-2; D perhaps matches TRBD2 (5 bases). This CDR3 comprises 17 residues. Germline V gene lookup returns CDR1 KGHSH and CDR2 LQKENI. The V end lost 6 bases, the J end lost 4 bases, and 21 bases lay between the germline ends.

The DNA for the CDR3 is TGTGCCAGCAGCTTCCCTGGACAGGCCCGACTCTATGGCTACACCTTC. Encoded protein: CASSFPGQARLYGYTF. This chain uses TRBV7-2 with TRBJ1-2; TRBD1 matches at 7 bases. Germline values: CDR1 SGHTA, CDR2 FQGNSA. The CDR3 sequence is 16 residues long. The V gene end was trimmed by 3 bases and the J gene end by 4 bases; junction bases not matched to a gene: 11.

V gene TRBV5-4 combines with J gene TRBJ1-2; D may be TRBD1 (6 bases). V lost 5 bases to trimming and J lost 4 bases, with 18 bases between them. The CDR3 is 15 residues long. The V gene's germline CDR1 is SGHNT and CDR2 YYREEE (reference sequence). CDR3 amino acids: CASSVQGLSGYGYTF. The CDR3 nucleotides read TGTGCCAGCAGTGTACAGGGACTTTCGGGCTATGGCTACACCTTC.

The genes are TRBV4-2 and TRBJ2-3, with 9 positions matching TRBD2. V lost 4 bases, J lost 5 bases, and 13 bases stayed unmatched. This CDR3 region has 17 residues. Germline V gives CDR1 LGHNA, CDR2 YNFKEQ. CDR3 in amino acids: CASSPSPFSGSLDTQYF. The CDR3 DNA is TGTGCCAGCAGCCCTTCCCCTTTTAGCGGGAGCTTAGATACGCAGTATTTT.

The chain couples TRBV29-1 to TRBJ2-1; D is unclear. This CDR3 has 13 residues. Germline CDR1 reads SQVTM; CDR2 reads ANQGSEA. Trimming left V 3 bases short and J 2 bases short, with 8 bases between. The CDR3 here is CSVDGTTYNEQFF. As DNA, the CDR3 is TGCAGCGTTGACGGCACCACCTACAATGAGCAGTTCTTC.

The chain has TRBV7-9 and TRBJ2-5; TRBD1 matches at 7 bases. Germline assignment: CDR1 SEHNR and CDR2 FQNEAQ (reference sequence). Unmatched junction bases numbered 9, after V lost 2 bases and J lost 0 bases. The CDR3 covers 17 residues. The CDR3 here is CASSLPATGAYQETQYF. CDR3 coding DNA: TGTGCCAGCAGCTTACCCGCCACAGGGGCTTACCAAGAGACCCAGTACTTC.

In this sample, this clone turned up once. V is TRBV2 and J is TRBJ2-1; D tentatively fits TRBD1 or TRBD2 (5 bases each). The CDR3 has 15 residues. Trimming took off 4 bases at V and 4 bases at J, with 14 bases between the two ends. Germline CDR1 and CDR2: SNHLY and FYNNEI. The CDR3 spells CASSGGTPQYNEQFF. DNA of the CDR3: TGTGCCAGCAGTGGAGGGACGCCCCAATACAATGAGCAGTTCTTC.

The gene calls are TRBV9 and TRBJ1-3, with D unresolved. This CDR3 has 10 amino acids. Germline CDR1 SGDLS, CDR2 YYNGEE. CDR3 amino acids: CASSGNTIYF. CDR3 nucleotide sequence: TGTGCTTCCTCTGGAAACACCATATATTTT. Full variable domain (outside the CDR3, taken from reference TRBV9 and TRBJ1-3): DSGVTQTPKHLITATGQRVTLRCSPRSGDLSVYWYQQSLDQGLQFLIQYYNGEERAKGNILERFSAQQFPDLHSELNLSSLELGDSALYFCASSGNTIYFGEGSWLTVV.

This clone came up once. The genes are TRBV5-4 and TRBJ2-5; perhaps TRBD2 as D (6 bases). CDR3 length equals 16 residues. Germline V lookup: CDR1 SGHNT, CDR2 YYREEE (reference sequence). Trimming took 2 bases from V and 2 from J, leaving 16 bases between them. The CDR3 region is CASSLLGGGAQETQYF. The CDR3 nucleotides are TGTGCCAGCAGCTTATTGGGTGGCGGGGCACAAGAGACCCAGTACTTC.

V usage is TRBV28 and J usage is TRBJ2-7; TRBD1 agrees at 10 bases. CDR1 MDHEN and CDR2 SYDVKM come from the germline V gene. V was clipped by 6 bases and J by 2 bases; unmatched bases: 4. CDR3 length equals 14 residues. CDR3 in amino acids: CASRTTGGPYEQYF. As DNA, the CDR3 is TGTGCCAGCAGAACGACAGGGGGCCCCTACGAGCAGTACTTC.